The source of this T cell receptor beta chain is a study of T cell clonality in common variable immunodeficiency. Study-wide results and caveats: Fewer deletions and N-nucleotide insertions were reportedly seen in common variable immunodeficiency TCR beta sequences. CVID subjects shared fewer TCRbeta clones than healthy controls did.

Aged 9 to 64 years, CVID subjects averaged about 38 years old. In the case of this clone: No antigen is known for it. The read ends 3 residues early relative to the CDR3; the germline J gene fills the gap.

CDR1 and CDR2 (germline): GTSNPN, SVGIG (reference sequence). V was clipped by 0 bases and J by 4 bases; unmatched bases: 14. CDR3 length: 18 amino acids. Assay: immunoSEQ multiplex PCR; the TCRdb copy retains only in-frame clones and omits some. The sample includes tens of thousands of clones, none of them occurring once. The rearrangement uses TRBV30 and TRBJ2-5, with 10 bases fitting TRBD2. This receptor was identified in a human donor with common variable immunodeficiency. Specimen: peripheral blood mononuclear cells. The CDR3 DNA, read in part, is TGTGCCTGGAGTGTACAAGGGGGGGGAGCGGGGGGGCGAGAGACC. Translation gives CAWSVQGGGAGGRET. The full CDR3 protein reads CAWSVQGGGAGGRETQYF.